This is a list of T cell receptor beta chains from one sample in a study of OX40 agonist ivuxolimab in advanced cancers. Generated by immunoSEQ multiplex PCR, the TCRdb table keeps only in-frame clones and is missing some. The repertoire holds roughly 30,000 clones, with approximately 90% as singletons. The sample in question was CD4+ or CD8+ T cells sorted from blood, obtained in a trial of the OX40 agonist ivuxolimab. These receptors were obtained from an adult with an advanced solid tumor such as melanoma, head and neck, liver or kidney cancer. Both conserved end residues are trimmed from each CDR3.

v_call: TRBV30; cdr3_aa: AWIHAGGVEQF
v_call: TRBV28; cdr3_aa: ASSPTVFGGYT
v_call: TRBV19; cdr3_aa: ASSRLAGGSDTQY
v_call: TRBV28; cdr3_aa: ASSSLGGGGVNEQF
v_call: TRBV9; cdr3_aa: ASSVGTSGRGMEQF
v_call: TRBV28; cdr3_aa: ASSIRTSGLNNEQF
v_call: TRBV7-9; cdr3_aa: ASSTEGVNSPLH
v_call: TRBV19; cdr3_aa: ASSMDRYNEQF
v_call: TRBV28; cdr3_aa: ASLGGGYSYEQY
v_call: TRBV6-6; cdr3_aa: ASSLGLWQDGTEAF
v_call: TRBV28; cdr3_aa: ASSNRGRNQPQH
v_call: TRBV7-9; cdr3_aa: ASSLVNEQY
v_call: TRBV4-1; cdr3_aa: ASSQGGNYGYT
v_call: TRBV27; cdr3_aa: ASSLFLAGDRGELF
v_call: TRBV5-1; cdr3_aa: ASSSRTSFYEQY
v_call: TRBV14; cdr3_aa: ASSHEGLGHSPLH
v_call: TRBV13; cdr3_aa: ASSPLMNTEAF
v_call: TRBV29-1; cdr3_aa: SVEAPGELF
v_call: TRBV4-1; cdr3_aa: ASSQDYLTSSEAF
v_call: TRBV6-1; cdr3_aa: ASSASYQETQY
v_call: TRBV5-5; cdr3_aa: ASTMTGRNTEAF
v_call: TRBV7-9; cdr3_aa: ASSLPVGQSGNTIY
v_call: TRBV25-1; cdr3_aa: ASLGGMSNEQF
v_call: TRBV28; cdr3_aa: ASSLRREQY
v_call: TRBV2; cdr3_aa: ASSSYEQY
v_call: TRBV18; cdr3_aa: ASSPPPLGGPGELF
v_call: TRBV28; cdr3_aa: ASSLTQGQQGYT
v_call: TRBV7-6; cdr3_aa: ASSSDTRMYNEQF
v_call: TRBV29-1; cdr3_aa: KFQGGGYNEQF
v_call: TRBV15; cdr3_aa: ATSRESGGRSSYEQY
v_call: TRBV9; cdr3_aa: ASSAVNTGELF
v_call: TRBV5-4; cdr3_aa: ASSLISGREETQY
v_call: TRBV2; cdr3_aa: ASSRGTGRSYEQY
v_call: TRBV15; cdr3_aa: ATSRDIGEKLF
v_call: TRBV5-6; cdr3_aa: ASSLELSYGETQY
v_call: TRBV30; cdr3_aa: AWRLLLMTNYGYT
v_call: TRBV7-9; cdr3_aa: ASSSLSGLDTDTQY
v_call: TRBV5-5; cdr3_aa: ASSLEWAGAGDEQF
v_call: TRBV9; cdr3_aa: ASARASGYT
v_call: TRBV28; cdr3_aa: ASSWTRVGELF
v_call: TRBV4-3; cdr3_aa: ASSQDESGDTGELF
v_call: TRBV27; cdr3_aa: ASSLSIGGNYEQY
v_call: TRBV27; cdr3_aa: ASSIDPSGRFGEQF
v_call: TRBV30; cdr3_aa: ASRMNTEAF
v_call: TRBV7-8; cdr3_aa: ASQKGRGATNEKLF
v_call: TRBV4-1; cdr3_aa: ASSPRDSYNSPLH
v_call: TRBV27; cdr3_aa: ASSLAGSGNTIY
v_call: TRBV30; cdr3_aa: AWGPGQGNQPQH